These 10 T cell receptor beta chains originate from one sample sequenced in a study of blood T cells in healthy people across ages. PCR was performed a second time for about 6 to 12 cycles using a sample-barcoded 5' primer and a J-beta primer mix. Each CDR3 protein is one row after TCRdb ran MiXCR on the 5' RACE reads. The sample holds roughly 1.7 million distinct CDR3 sequences; around 35% are singletons and the top ten take around 10%. Sequencing input: blood. Receptors were obtained from a woman aged 25 to 39 in good health.

The chain joins TRBV2 to TRBJ2-7, with TRBD1 identical over 7 bases. Unmatched junction bases numbered 5, after V lost 0 bases and J lost 9 bases. The CDR3 covers 13 residues. CDR1 and CDR2 (germline): SNHLY, FYNNEI. In DNA, the CDR3 is TGTGCCAGCAGTGAAGCGCTTAGGACAGGGCAGTACTTC. Its protein is CASSEALRTGQYF.

This clonotype was seen a handful of times. The chain couples TRBV7-2 to TRBJ2-1; no clear D gene. CDR1 SGHTA and CDR2 FQGNSA come from the germline V gene. V was pared by 1 base and J by 3 bases, with 10 bases between. The CDR3 is 15 amino acids. CDR3 DNA sequence: TGTGCCAGCAGCTTAGGTGTATCTCTCTACAATGAGCAGTTCTTC. It specifies CASSLGVSLYNEQFF.

The genes are TRBV15 and TRBJ1-6; possible D gene TRBD1, 5 bases. Germline CDR1 is LNHNV and CDR2 is YYDKDF (reference sequence). CDR3 size: 14 residues. V was pared by 3 bases and J by 9 bases, with 12 bases between. The CDR3 reads CATSSAPGGSPLHF. The DNA of the CDR3 is TGTGCCACCAGCAGCGCCCCCGGGGGTTCACCCCTCCACTTT.

The CDR3 spells CASSRAKGGEGTDTQYF. As DNA, the CDR3 is TGTGCCAGCAGCCGCGCTAAGGGGGGGGAGGGCACAGATACGCAGTATTTT. V gene TRBV7-9 combines with J gene TRBJ2-3; D might be TRBD2 (7 bases). There are 17 residues in the CDR3. V was clipped by 5 bases and J by 1 base, with 19 bases between them. CDR1 and CDR2 from the germline V gene are SEHNR and FQNEAQ (reference sequence). Together with reference TRBV7-9 and TRBJ2-3, the CDR3 gives the full variable domain: DTGVSQNPRHKITKRGQNVTFRCDPISEHNRLYWYRQTLGQGPEFLTYFQNEAQLEKSRLLSDRFSAERPKGSFSTLEIQRTEQGDSAMYLCASSRAKGGEGTDTQYFGPGTRLTVL.

This chain joins TRBV7-9 and TRBJ2-1; 12 bases match TRBD2. The CDR3 runs to 16 residues. Germline V gene data show CDR1 as SEHNR and CDR2 as FQNEAQ (reference sequence). V shed 4 bases, J shed 8 bases, and the junction held 9 bases outside the gene matches. The CDR3 spells CASSSPTSGSGDEQFF. The CDR3 DNA is TGTGCCAGCAGCTCTCCGACTAGCGGGAGTGGCGATGAGCAGTTCTTC.

This clonotype was detected only once. At one end, the junction sequence differs from germline, possibly due to a read error. The rearrangement uses TRBV10-3 and TRBJ1-2, with TRBD1 matching over 7 bases. This CDR3 region has 15 residues. Germline V gives CDR1 ENHRY, CDR2 SYGVKD. The CDR3 loop reads CAISDLQGRSYCYTF. The CDR3 DNA reads TGTGCCATCAGTGACTTACAGGGGAGGAGCTATTGCTACACCTTC.

Turning to this clonotype: This may be a read error: a much more frequent sequence differs by one nucleotide. The rearrangement joins TRBV27 to TRBJ2-7; 7 nucleotides line up with TRBD2. This CDR3 is 15 amino acids long. J lost 9 bases, V lost 8 bases, and 19 bases had no gene match. CDR1 and CDR2 from the germline V gene are MNHEY and SMNVEV (reference sequence). Here the CDR3 reads CASLGRAGPQGGQYF. Written as DNA, the CDR3 is TGTGCCAGCCTTGGGCGAGCGGGACCTCAAGGCGGGCAGTACTTC.

This chain joins TRBV4-1 and TRBJ2-7, with D possibly being TRBD2 (6 bases). The V gene's germline CDR1 is MGHRA and CDR2 YSYEKL. V dropped 1 base and J dropped 10 bases, with 17 bases sitting between them. There are 14 residues in the CDR3. This CDR3 is CASSQGTRGEAQYF. The CDR3, as DNA: TGCGCCAGCAGCCAAGGGACCCGTGGGGAGGCCCAGTACTTC.

This clonotype was seen many times. V gene TRBV13 combines with J gene TRBJ2-5, with TRBD1 matching 8 bases. CDR3 length: 17 residues. Trimming took 1 base from V and 5 from J; bases not matched to a gene: 12. The germline V gene has CDR1 PRHDT and CDR2 FYEKMQ (reference sequence). The CDR3 sequence: CASSLVADRAEEETQYF. CDR3 nucleotides: TGTGCCAGCAGCTTAGTGGCGGACAGGGCGGAGGAGGAGACCCAGTACTTC.

The V call is TRBV7-9, the J call TRBJ2-1; 8 bases fit TRBD2. The CDR3 has 15 residues. The trim removed 5 bases at V and 3 bases at J, leaving 6 bases unmatched. The germline gives CDR1 SEHNR, CDR2 FQNEAQ (reference sequence). The CDR3 sequence: CASSQAGAFYNEQFF. In nucleotides, the CDR3 is TGTGCCAGCAGCCAAGCGGGGGCCTTCTACAATGAGCAGTTCTTC.